This T cell receptor beta chain appears in the sequencing data of a study of human T cells and chemical hapten exposure. About the research overall: After 6 days, upper back 0.01% DPC patch tests were scored.

Time point of the sample: patch test 2, 6 weeks after DPC sensitization. Stated treatment: therapeutic diphenylcyclopropenone sensitization with weekly scalp DPC. Every donor had alopecia and was 18 to 70 years old; all were suitable for DPC. TCRdb re-derived calls from the RACE reads in MiXCR, one entry per CDR3 protein. Here the sample spans roughly 150,000 distinct CDR3 sequences, approximately 12% being singletons. The TCR originated in a woman in her fifties or sixties with alopecia areata. Some clones in this sample may be carry-over from other donors' samples. The source was whole blood, collected in connection with sensitization to the hapten diphenylcyclopropenone (DPC).

CDR3 sequence reads: CASSLAGSSTAFF. Written as DNA, the CDR3 is TGTGCCAGCAGCCTAGCGGGCAGCTCAACGGCTTTCTTT. This sequence joins TRBV11-2 and TRBJ1-1; D remains unclear. CDR1 SGHAT and CDR2 FQNNGV come from the germline V gene. This CDR3 is built from 13 residues. Trimming removed 5 bases at V and 11 bases at J, with 18 bases between.